This is a list of T cell receptor beta chains from one sample in a study of blood T cell repertoires in COVID-19. Sequencing used immunoSEQ multiplex PCR; TCRdb keeps in-frame clones, though not all of them. The table lists hundreds of thousands of clones, 70% to 90% of them singletons, with roughly 9% in the top ten. Material: peripheral blood. Source of these receptors: a man in his late teens or twenties with active or convalescent COVID-19. Each CDR3 is given with its conserved first and last residue. D genes are given only for firm matches. Not all rows give a size; the values are once, few, many and, for expanded clones, a class.

J: TRBJ2-7
size: .
V: TRBV5-1
D: .
CDR3: CASRRSRDTSYEQYF
DNA: TGCGCCAGCAGGCGAAGCCGGGACACTTCCTACGAGCAGTACTTC

J: TRBJ2-7
size: .
V: TRBV5-1
D: TRBD2
CDR3: CASSLYTTGGEQYF
DNA: TGCGCCAGCAGCTTGTATACTACCGGGGGGGAGCAGTACTTC

J: TRBJ1-5
size: once
V: TRBV2
D: TRBD1
CDR3: CASNEVDRGPGNNQPQHF
DNA: TGTGCCAGCAATGAAGTCGACAGGGGCCCAGGGAACAATCAGCCCCAGCATTTT

J: TRBJ1-4
size: .
V: TRBV2
D: .
CDR3: CASKGGEKLFF
DNA: TGTGCCAGCAAAGGAGGAGAAAAACTGTTTTTT

J: TRBJ1-1
size: few
V: TRBV3-1/TRBV3-2
D: TRBD1
CDR3: CASSKTGDTEAFF
DNA: TGTGCCAGCAGCAAGACAGGGGATACTGAAGCTTTCTTT

J: TRBJ2-7
size: few
V: TRBV5-6
D: TRBD1
CDR3: CASSAAGQGSYEQYF
DNA: TGTGCCAGCAGCGCCGCGGGACAGGGGTCCTACGAGCAGTACTTC

J: TRBJ2-4
size: .
V: TRBV25-1
D: .
CDR3: CASSEAGENKNIQYF
DNA: TGTGCCAGCAGTGAGGCAGGGGAGAACAAAAACATTCAGTACTTC

J: TRBJ2-2
size: .
V: TRBV7-9
D: TRBD1
CDR3: CASSLAGTGGPGELFF
DNA: TGTGCCAGCAGCTTGGCCGGGACAGGGGGCCCCGGGGAGCTGTTTTTT

J: TRBJ1-1
size: .
V: TRBV2
D: .
CDR3: CASSEGQRLPEAFF
DNA: TGTGCCAGCAGTGAAGGACAGAGGTTACCTGAAGCTTTCTTT

J: TRBJ2-1
size: .
V: TRBV4-3
D: .
CDR3: CASAEGNSYNEQFF
DNA: TGCGCCAGCGCTGAAGGTAACAGCTACAATGAGCAGTTCTTC

J: TRBJ2-6
size: .
V: TRBV23-1
D: .
CDR3: CASSQGRWANVLTF
DNA: TGCGCCAGCAGTCAAGGGCGCTGGGCCAACGTCCTGACTTTC

J: TRBJ1-2
size: .
V: TRBV20-1
D: TRBD1
CDR3: CIGQASYGYTF
DNA: TGCATCGGACAGGCCAGCTATGGCTACACCTTC

J: TRBJ2-7
size: .
V: TRBV5-5
D: .
CDR3: CASSFGPDYTYEQYF
DNA: TGTGCCAGCAGCTTCGGACCAGACTACACCTACGAGCAGTACTTC

J: TRBJ1-1
size: .
V: TRBV3-1/TRBV3-2
D: .
CDR3: CASSQEPRQGLPEAFF
DNA: TGTGCCAGCAGCCAAGAACCCCGCCAGGGGTTGCCTGAAGCTTTCTTT